One and the same sample provided the 5 T cell receptor beta chains below, sequenced in a study of blood T cell repertoires in COVID-19. Here immunoSEQ multiplex PCR was the method, and the copy in TCRdb shows in-frame clones only, minus some. The table has fewer than 60,000 clones, approximately 83% seen once. The sequencing input was peripheral blood. Receptor source: an older man with active COVID-19.

The CDR3 DNA sequence: TGCGCCAGCAGCCGGGCGGGGGGCGCGGACCTCGAAGATACGCAGTATTTT. Amino acids: CASSRAGGADLEDTQYF. This chain uses TRBV5-1 with TRBJ2-3, with 8 bases aligning to TRBD2. V trimming: 4 bases; J trimming: 5 bases; junction bases outside the gene matches: 15. CDR3 length: 17 amino acids. Germline assignment: CDR1 SGHRS and CDR2 YFSETQ. The full variable domain, its missing parts supplied by reference TRBV5-1 and TRBJ2-3, is KAGVTQTPRYLIKTRGQQVTLSCSPISGHRSVSWYQQTPGQGLQFLFEYFSETQRNKGNFPGRFSGRQFSNSRSEMNVSTLELGDSALYLCASSRAGGADLEDTQYFGPGTRLTVL.

This chain joins TRBV5-6 and TRBJ2-6; TRBD1 might be the D (5 bases). The germline V gene has CDR1 SGHDT and CDR2 YYEEEE. There are 16 residues in the CDR3. The V end was cut by 2 bases, the J end by 2 bases, with 11 bases between. The CDR3 loop reads CASSFTTGTGANVLTF. The CDR3 DNA reads as TGTGCCAGCAGCTTCACCACAGGTACTGGGGCCAACGTCCTGACTTTC. The complete variable domain, with remaining parts taken from reference TRBV5-6 and TRBJ2-6, reads DAGVTQSPTHLIKTRGQQVTLRCSPKSGHDTVSWYQQALGQGPQFIFQYYEEEERQRGNFPDRFSGHQFPNYSSELNVNALLLGDSALYLCASSFTTGTGANVLTFGAGSRLTVL.

The rearrangement links TRBV12-3 or TRBV12-4 to TRBJ1-5; TRBD1 might be the D (6 bases). This CDR3 spans 13 amino acids. V was trimmed by 6 bases and J by 1 base, leaving 7 bases between them. The CDR3 spells CASSQGSNQPQHF. The DNA for the CDR3 is TGTGCCAGCAGCCAGGGGAGCAATCAGCCCCAGCATTTT.

The chain uses TRBV3-1 (or the pseudogene TRBV3-2) and TRBJ2-3; 9 bases match TRBD2. Trimming removed 3 bases from V and 2 bases from J; junction bases left unmatched: 3. The V gene's germline CDR1 is LGHDT and CDR2 YNNKEL (reference sequence). This CDR3 spans 15 amino acids. The CDR3 DNA reads as TGTGCCAGCAGCCAGACTAGCGGCTACACAGATACGCAGTATTTT. Protein product: CASSQTSGYTDTQYF.

This rearrangement joins TRBV9 to TRBJ2-2; 8 nucleotides agree with TRBD1. The V gene's germline CDR1 is SGDLS and CDR2 YYNGEE. The CDR3 has 17 amino acids. Losses at the gene ends were 0 bases for V and 4 bases for J; bases not matched to a gene: 8. CDR3 region: CASSVGETGDLTGELFF. CDR3 DNA sequence: TGTGCCAGCAGCGTAGGGGAGACAGGGGACCTCACCGGGGAGCTGTTTTTT.